This TCR beta chain was recorded in a study of blood T cell repertoires in COVID-19. Study context: Sources were T cells, B-cell-depleted T cells, or PBMCs; the material itself was cDNA or gDNA.

For recovered donors of Cohort 3, there were two negative PCRs, clearance, or symptom resolution. Germline V lookup: CDR1 MGHRA, CDR2 YSYEKL. V was trimmed by 4 bases and J by 0 bases, leaving 13 bases between them. The CDR3 totals 16 residues. Sequencing was performed with immunoSEQ multiplex PCR; in TCRdb, only in-frame clones are kept and a portion is missing. The table lists around 230,000 clones, around 89% of them singletons. The sample comprised PBMCs or T cells enriched from blood (not recorded which). The clonotype originates from a woman in her 30s who had recovered from COVID-19. The J gene is TRBJ1-5, the V gene TRBV4-1; TRBD1 might be the D (6 bases). CDR3 nucleotides: TGCGCCAGCAGCCCCCCCGGGACAAATAGCAATCAGCCCCAGCATTTT. Encoded protein: CASSPPGTNSNQPQHF.